This paragraph covers one T cell receptor beta chain sequence. The data derive from a study of CXCR3-negative and CXCR3-positive naive CD8 T cells. Via 5' RACE with UMI labels, TRB cDNA libraries were prepared. TCRdb reprocessed the 5' RACE reads; each CDR3 protein has one entry and no DNA is given. This repertoire includes 6,000 to 7,500 distinct CDR3 sequences. A CD45RO-CCR7+CD27+CD95- phenotype identified naive CD8+ T cells. The source material was naive CXCR3- CD8+ T cells from blood. Regarding subset: CD45RO-CCR7+CD27+CD95- naive CD8+ T cells lacking CXCR3 (TNR3-). This TCR was recovered from a human donor in good health. Some clones in this sample may be carry-over from other donors' samples.

CDR3 region: CSVAGGLSSYEQYF. The V gene is TRBV29-1, the J gene TRBJ2-7; TCRdb reports TRBD1, a call that lacks DNA to check it against. CDR1 and CDR2 (germline): SQVTM, ANQGSEA. This CDR3 spans 14 amino acids.